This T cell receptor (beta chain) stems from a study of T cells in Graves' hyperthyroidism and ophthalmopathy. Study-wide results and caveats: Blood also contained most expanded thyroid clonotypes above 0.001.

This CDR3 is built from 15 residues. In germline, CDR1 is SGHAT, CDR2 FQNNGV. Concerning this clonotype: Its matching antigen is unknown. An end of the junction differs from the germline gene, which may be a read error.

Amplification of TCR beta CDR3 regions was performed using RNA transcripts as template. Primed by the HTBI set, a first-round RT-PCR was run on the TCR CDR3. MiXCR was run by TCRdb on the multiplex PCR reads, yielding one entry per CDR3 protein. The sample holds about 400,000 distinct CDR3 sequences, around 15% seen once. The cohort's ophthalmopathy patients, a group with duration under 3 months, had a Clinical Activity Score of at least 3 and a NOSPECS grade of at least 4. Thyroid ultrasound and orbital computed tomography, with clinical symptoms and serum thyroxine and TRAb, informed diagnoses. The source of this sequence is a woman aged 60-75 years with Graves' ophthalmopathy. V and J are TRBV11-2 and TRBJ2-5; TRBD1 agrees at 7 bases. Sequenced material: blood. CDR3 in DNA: TGTGCCAGCAGCCTAGAGTACGGCAGGGGGGAGACCCAGTACTTC. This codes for CASSLEYGRGETQYF.